This T cell receptor beta chain emerged from a study of cytomegalovirus exposure and HLA in healthy donors. Study results and limitations: Within the 130 or so validation repertoires, first-cohort TCR clusters tended to co-occur, according to a later analysis.

Produced via immunoSEQ multiplex PCR; TCRdb's table is partial and in-frame only. There are about 110,000 clones in the sample; roughly nine tenths occur only once, and approximately 1.9% lies in the top ten. This clone was counted a few times. Antigen unknown. The sequenced sample was PBMCs. The clonotype was recovered from a woman aged 18-29 years in good health and CMV-seronegative.

DNA of the CDR3: TGCGCCAGCAGCCCGCCCGGGACATACAATGAGCAGTTCTTC. This encodes CASSPPGTYNEQFF. The chain links TRBV5-1 to TRBJ2-1, with D perhaps TRBD1 (6 bases). The germline CDR1 and CDR2 sequences are SGHRS and YFSETQ. V lost 4 bases, J lost 4 bases, and 12 bases lay in between. The CDR3 consists of 14 residues.